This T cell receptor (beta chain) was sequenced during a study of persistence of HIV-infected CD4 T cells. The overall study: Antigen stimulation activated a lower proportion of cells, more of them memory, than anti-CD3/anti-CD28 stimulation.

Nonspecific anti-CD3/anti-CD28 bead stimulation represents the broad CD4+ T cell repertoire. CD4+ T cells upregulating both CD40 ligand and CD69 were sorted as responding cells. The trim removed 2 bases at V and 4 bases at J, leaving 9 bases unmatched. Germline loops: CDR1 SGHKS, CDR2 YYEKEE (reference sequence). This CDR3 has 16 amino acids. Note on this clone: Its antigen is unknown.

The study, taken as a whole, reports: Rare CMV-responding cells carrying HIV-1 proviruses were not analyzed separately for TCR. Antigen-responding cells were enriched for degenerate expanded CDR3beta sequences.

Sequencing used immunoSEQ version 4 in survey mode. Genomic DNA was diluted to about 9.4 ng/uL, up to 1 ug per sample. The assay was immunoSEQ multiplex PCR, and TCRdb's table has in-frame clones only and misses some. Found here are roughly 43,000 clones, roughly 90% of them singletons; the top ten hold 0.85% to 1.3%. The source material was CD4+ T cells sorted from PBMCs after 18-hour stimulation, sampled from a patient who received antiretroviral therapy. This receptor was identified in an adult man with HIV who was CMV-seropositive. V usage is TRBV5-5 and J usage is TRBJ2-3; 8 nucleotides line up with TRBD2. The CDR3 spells CASSFLGGGQSDTQYF. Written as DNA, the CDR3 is TGTGCCAGCAGCTTTCTCGGCGGGGGGCAATCAGATACGCAGTATTTT.